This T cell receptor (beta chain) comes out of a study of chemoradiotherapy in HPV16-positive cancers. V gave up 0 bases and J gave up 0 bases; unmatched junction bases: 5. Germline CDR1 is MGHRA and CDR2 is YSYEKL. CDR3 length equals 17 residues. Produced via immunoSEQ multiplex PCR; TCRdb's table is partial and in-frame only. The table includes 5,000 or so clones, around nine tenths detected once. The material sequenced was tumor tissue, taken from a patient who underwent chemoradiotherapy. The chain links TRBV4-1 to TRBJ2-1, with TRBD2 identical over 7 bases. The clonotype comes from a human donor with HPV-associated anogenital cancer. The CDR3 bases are TGCGCCAGCAGCCAAGATCCGGGGGAGGGCTCCTACAATGAGCAGTTCTTC. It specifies CASSQDPGEGSYNEQFF.